The rows below give T cell receptor beta chains drawn from one sample of a study of shared clonotypes between healthy human individuals. Data came from immunoSEQ multiplex PCR; TCRdb stores just in-frame clones and leaves some out. The profile covers 800,000 or so clones, with approximately 96% appearing a single time and 0.2% to 0.25% taken by the ten largest. The sequenced material came from naive CD8+ T cells sorted from blood. All receptors come from a man aged 30 to 39 in good health. Each CDR3 is given with its conserved first and last residue. D genes are given only for firm matches. Only some rows state a clone size, as once, few, many or a class for expanded clones.

d_call	v_call	clone_size	j_call	cdr3_nt	cdr3_aa
TRBD2	TRBV27	NA	TRBJ2-2	TGTGCCAGCAGTCCCCGGACTAGCGGGACGACCGGGGAGCTGTTTTTT	CASSPRTSGTTGELFF
NA	TRBV6-1	NA	TRBJ1-1	TGTGCCAGCACTGTTTGGGGGCCGGGTGAAGCTTTCTTT	CASTVWGPGEAFF
NA	TRBV27	NA	TRBJ2-6	TGTGCCAGCAGTTTGGCCAGGCCTAGCTCTGGGGCCAACGTCCTGACTTTC	CASSLARPSSGANVLTF
NA	TRBV5-1	NA	TRBJ2-7	TGCGCCAGCAGCTTGAGGTCCTACTACGAGCAGTACTTC	CASSLRSYYEQYF
NA	TRBV5-1	NA	TRBJ1-1	TGCGCCAGCAGCTTGGGGCAGGGACGGTGGGACACTGAAGCTTTCTTT	CASSLGQGRWDTEAFF
TRBD1	TRBV6-5	NA	TRBJ1-5	TGTGCCAGCAGTCCCGGGACAGGGAGGCAGCCCCAGCATTTT	CASSPGTGRQPQHF
TRBD1	TRBV28	NA	TRBJ2-7	TGTGCCAGCAGCGACGTGAAGGGACAGGATAGCTACGAGCAGTACTTC	CASSDVKGQDSYEQYF
NA	TRBV2	NA	TRBJ2-1	TGTGCCAGCTTAATCGACAGTGAGCAGTTCTTC	CASLIDSEQFF
NA	TRBV5-1	NA	TRBJ2-7	TGCGCCAGCCGAGGCAGGCCTACCTACGAGCAGTACTTC	CASRGRPTYEQYF
TRBD2	TRBV6-1	NA	TRBJ2-7	TGTGCCAGCAGTGATTTGGGGCGGCTAGCGGGAGTCTACGAGCAGTACTTC	CASSDLGRLAGVYEQYF
NA	TRBV4-1	NA	TRBJ2-2	TGCGCCAGCAGCGGCATACAGTTCACCGGGGAGCTGTTTTTT	CASSGIQFTGELFF
TRBD1	TRBV7-9	few	TRBJ2-7	TGTGCCAGCAGCCAAGACAGGGGGTACGAGCAGTACTTC	CASSQDRGYEQYF
NA	TRBV5-1	NA	TRBJ2-7	TGCGCCAGCAGCCTAGGACACAGCTACGAGCAGTACTTC	CASSLGHSYEQYF
NA	TRBV5-1	NA	TRBJ1-1	TGCGCCAGCAGCTACCTCGGACAATCGGACACTGAAGCTTTCTTT	CASSYLGQSDTEAFF
NA	TRBV29-1	NA	TRBJ1-1	TGCAGCGTGAAAAGGGCCAACACTGAAGCTTTCTTT	CSVKRANTEAFF
NA	TRBV5-1	NA	TRBJ2-7	TGCGCCAGCAGTTGGGGCCGGAGCTACGAGCAGTACTTC	CASSWGRSYEQYF